The 18 T cell receptor beta chains reported below all come from one sample, sequenced in a study of T-cell reconstitution after alpha-beta-depleted transplantation in children. A TCRbeta library incorporating unique molecular identifiers was prepared. Each CDR3 protein gets one entry after TCRdb re-called the PCR reads with MiXCR. The sample lists more than 120,000 distinct CDR3 sequences, around 10% occurring once. The sample consisted of PBMCs, mostly from graft donor cells, taken 180 days after TCRalphabeta/CD19-depleted stem cell transplant. These receptors all come from a female patient between 2 and 10 years old who had a stem cell transplant for congenital amegakaryocytic thrombocytopenia, so the T cells may come from the graft donor.

The table lists this clonotype with many counts. V usage is TRBV6-1 and J usage is TRBJ2-7; no clear D. The CDR3 covers 14 residues. V gave up 6 bases and J gave up 2 bases, with 14 bases separating them. The germline gives CDR1 MNHNS, CDR2 SASEGT. The CDR3 spells CASRVSGTPYEQYF. For the CDR3, the DNA is TGTGCCAGCAGGGTCAGTGGCACCCCCTACGAGCAGTACTTC.

This clonotype was seen ten or more times. A read error may produce the germline difference seen at one junction end. The chain couples TRBV10-2 to TRBJ2-7; the D gene is possibly TRBD1 (5 bases). This CDR3 is 13 amino acids long. Per the germline V gene, CDR1 is WSHSY and CDR2 is SAAADI. DNA for the CDR3: TGCGCCAGCAGCGGACAAGACGAAGCCCCAACCCACTTC. This translates into CASSGQDEAPTHF.

As concerns this clonotype: This may be a read error, as it is one base from a much larger clone. The conserved phenylalanine or tryptophan is not found at the CDR3 terminus, so this likely reflects a read error. The chain recombines TRBV12-3 or TRBV12-4 with TRBJ1-3, with D tentatively TRBD1 (5 bases). This CDR3 is built from 14 residues. Trimming stripped 5 bases from V and 2 bases from J, with 10 bases between. CDR3 sequence (DNA): TGTGCCAGCAGTAGAGGGACGGCTGGAAACACCATATATTCT. The encoded protein is CASSRGTAGNTIYS.

This clonotype was recorded many times. The chain joins TRBV12-3 or TRBV12-4 to TRBJ2-7, with a possible D match to TRBD2 (5 bases). V was pared by 3 bases and J by 3 bases, with 12 bases between. The CDR3 totals 14 residues. The CDR3 spells CASSFGVVVYEQYF. CDR3 DNA sequence: TGTGCCAGCAGTTTCGGGGTCGTAGTCTACGAGCAGTACTTC.

This clonotype was counted ten times or more. The chain employs TRBV20-1 and TRBJ1-1, with D unresolved. The V gene's germline CDR1 is DFQATT and CDR2 SNEGSKA (reference sequence). The CDR3 runs to 12 residues. Deletions cut 3 bases from V and 4 bases from J, with 9 bases between. The CDR3 protein is CSARASGTEAFF. In nucleotides, the CDR3 is TGCAGTGCTAGGGCCTCGGGCACTGAAGCTTTCTTT.

This clonotype was seen repeatedly, ten times or more. V gene TRBV2 combines with J gene TRBJ1-4, with 10 bases fitting TRBD1. CDR1 and CDR2 from the germline V gene are SNHLY and FYNNEI. Germline trimming cut 8 bases from V and 10 bases from J; bases unmatched to any gene: 4. The CDR3 extends over 12 amino acids. DNA of the CDR3: TGTGCCAGCGACAGGGGGCAGGGAAAACTGTTTTTT. Its translation is CASDRGQGKLFF.

About this clonotype itself: Being one base from a much bigger clone, this may be a read error. The genes are TRBV20-1 and TRBJ2-7; D is unresolved. Trimming took off 1 base at V and 5 bases at J, with 18 bases between the two ends. Germline V gene lookup returns CDR1 DFQATT and CDR2 SNEGSKA (reference sequence). CDR3 length equals 15 residues. The CDR3 loop reads CSARAYSGTANEQYF. DNA for the CDR3: TGCAGTGCTAGAGCTTATAGTGGCACCGCTAACGAGCAGTACTTC.

This clonotype was counted between two and nine times. The chain employs TRBV6-1 and TRBJ1-5; D is ambiguous. The CDR3 has 12 amino acids. V lost 4 bases and J 4 bases, leaving 5 bases between the germline ends. In germline, CDR1 is MNHNS, CDR2 SASEGT. This chain's CDR3 is CASSVGNQPQHF. The CDR3 coding sequence is TGTGCCAGCAGTGTTGGGAATCAGCCCCAGCATTTT.

The V and J genes are TRBV5-1 and TRBJ2-2; a possible D gene is TRBD1 (6 bases). The germline V gene encodes CDR1 SGHRS and CDR2 YFSETQ. Trimming took 4 bases from V and 1 from J, leaving 8 bases between them. The CDR3 covers 14 residues. For the CDR3, the DNA is TGCGCCAGCAGCATGACAGGGAACACCGGGGAGCTGTTTTTT. Translation gives CASSMTGNTGELFF. Full variable domain (remainder filled in from reference TRBV5-1 and TRBJ2-2): KAGVTQTPRYLIKTRGQQVTLSCSPISGHRSVSWYQQTPGQGLQFLFEYFSETQRNKGNFPGRFSGRQFSNSRSEMNVSTLELGDSALYLCASSMTGNTGELFFGEGSRLTVL.

This clonotype has a count of ten or more. This chain connects TRBV5-5 to TRBJ2-5; tentative D call: TRBD1 (6 bases). CDR1 SGHKS and CDR2 YYEKEE come from the germline V gene (reference sequence). The CDR3 covers 13 residues. V lost 2 bases to trimming and J lost 3 bases, with 8 bases between them. CDR3 in amino acids: CASSFAGEETQYF. The CDR3 coding sequence is TGTGCCAGCAGCTTTGCAGGGGAAGAGACCCAGTACTTC.

CDR3 nucleotides: TGTGCCAGCAGCTTAAGGTCAGGGGATCAGCCCCAGCATTTT. As protein: CASSLRSGDQPQHF. This chain links TRBV11-2 with TRBJ1-5, with D possibly matching TRBD1 (6 bases). CDR1 is SGHAT and CDR2 is FQNNGV in the germline V gene. The CDR3 is made up of 14 amino acids. The V and J ends lost 2 bases and 5 bases respectively, with 10 bases between them.

Many counts were recorded for this clonotype. This sequence joins TRBV5-1 and TRBJ2-3; the match to TRBD2 covers 8 bases. V dropped 3 bases and J dropped 3; count of bases not matched to a gene: 3. The CDR3 is made up of 14 amino acids. Germline V lookup: CDR1 SGHRS, CDR2 YFSETQ. The CDR3 region is CASSSTSGTDTQYF. The CDR3 DNA sequence: TGCGCCAGCAGCTCTACTAGCGGAACAGATACGCAGTATTTT.

This clonotype occurred many times. The chain carries TRBV5-1 and TRBJ1-2; TRBD1 matches at 7 bases. The germline CDR1 and CDR2 sequences are SGHRS and YFSETQ. The CDR3 runs 18 residues. Trimming took 0 bases from V and 0 from J; bases not matched to a gene: 11. DNA of the CDR3: TGCGCCAGCAGCTTGGCCGAACCCAGGGGGAATGCTAACTATGGCTACACCTTC. It is translated as CASSLAEPRGNANYGYTF. Full variable domain (rest looked up from reference TRBV5-1 and TRBJ1-2): KAGVTQTPRYLIKTRGQQVTLSCSPISGHRSVSWYQQTPGQGLQFLFEYFSETQRNKGNFPGRFSGRQFSNSRSEMNVSTLELGDSALYLCASSLAEPRGNANYGYTFGSGTRLTVV.

CDR3 amino acids: CASSSRGWGTNSPLHF. In nucleotides, the CDR3 is TGTGCCAGCAGCTCTAGGGGTTGGGGAACCAATTCACCCCTCCACTTT. The V gene is TRBV5-6, the J gene TRBJ1-6; possible D gene TRBD1, 5 bases. The CDR3 totals 16 residues. Germline loops: CDR1 SGHDT, CDR2 YYEEEE. The V end lost 3 bases, the J end lost 7 bases, and 17 bases lay between the germline ends.

This clonotype was counted ten times or more. The chain joins TRBV7-3 to TRBJ2-2; 8 bases fit TRBD1. Trimming at V came to 5 bases and at J to 4 bases, leaving 6 bases not matched to a gene. From germline, CDR1 is SGHTA and CDR2 FQGTGA. The CDR3 is made up of 15 amino acids. In DNA form, the CDR3 reads TGTGCCAGCAGCCTAGGACAGGGTGGCACCGGGGAGCTGTTTTTT. It yields the protein CASSLGQGGTGELFF.

This clonotype was seen many times. In DNA, the CDR3 is TGTGCCAGCAGCTTAAATAGCTATGGCTACACCTTC. As protein: CASSLNSYGYTF. The rearrangement joins TRBV7-3 to TRBJ1-2; no clear D gene. Germline-derived CDR1 and CDR2 are SGHTA and FQGTGA. Trimming stripped 1 base from V and 4 bases from J, with 4 bases between. This CDR3 region has 12 residues.

The chain links TRBV15 to TRBJ2-7; 8 nucleotides line up with TRBD1. Germline loops: CDR1 LNHNV, CDR2 YYDKDF (reference sequence). Germline trimming cut 2 bases from V and 1 base from J; bases unmatched to any gene: 4. CDR3 length equals 15 residues. In DNA form, the CDR3 reads TGTGCCACCAGCAGACCCGGGACAGGTTCCTACGAGCAGTACTTC. This translates into CATSRPGTGSYEQYF. Variable domain in full (rest from reference TRBV15 and TRBJ2-7): DAMVIQNPRYQVTQFGKPVTLSCSQTLNHNVMYWYQQKSSQAPKLLFHYYDKDFNNEADTPDNFQSRRPNTSFCFLDIRSPGLGDTAMYLCATSRPGTGSYEQYFGPGTRLTVT.

Ten or more counts support this clonotype. The chain links TRBV3-1 to TRBJ2-3; 9 bases align to TRBD1. The trim removed 3 bases at V and 1 base at J, leaving 8 bases unmatched. The CDR3 is 17 amino acids. CDR1 and CDR2 (germline): LGHDT, YNNKEL (reference sequence). Here the CDR3 DNA reads TGTGCCAGCAGCCAGCGAAACAGGGGGCGAGGCACAGATACGCAGTATTTT. As protein: CASSQRNRGRGTDTQYF.